This section outlines one T cell receptor (beta chain) sequence together with its context. No cognate antigen has been identified for it. No base-level quality is on record; no much larger clone is a single base apart. Donors were a few dozen systemically healthy Caucasian individuals from Russia aged roughly 6 to 100 years. Approximately 9.3 milliliters of peripheral blood were collected from each donor into EDTA-treated Vacutainer tubes. Ficoll-Paque density-gradient centrifugation was used to isolate PBMCs, with at least 7 million per sample. Trizol reagent was used to extract total RNA from PBMCs, with at least 6 micrograms per sample. The percentages of naive CD45RAhigh/CD27high T cells were determined by flow cytometry on a PBMC aliquot from every donor. The library relied on 5' RACE. The reads were generated on an Illumina HiSeq 2500. The second PCR ran for about 6 to 11 cycles and used a J-beta primer mix along with a sample-barcoded 5' primer. Each TCR beta cDNA molecule received a unique molecular identifier from a template-switch 5' adaptor carrying 12 random nucleotides. Each sample yielded at least 3 million CDR3-containing paired-end reads. First-strand cDNA synthesis was performed from all RNA using the Mint cDNA synthesis kit, with priming by a TRBC-specific oligonucleotide. All cDNA was treated with uracil-DNA glycosylase and then went through a first 18-cycle PCR with the universal primers M1SS and BC2_uni_R. Under the source paper's analysis protocol: For normalization, 1 million high-quality reads, each with a distinct molecular identifier, were randomly selected from each sample. Reads sharing molecular identifiers were discarded rather than binned into consensus sequences. MiTCR, set to a Q25 quality threshold and the strictest error-elimination algorithm, was used for CDR3 identification, clonotype clustering and error correction. A nonparametric unseen species model using Euler transformation provided a lower-bound estimate of total TCR beta diversity. TCRdb redid the processing of the public reads, applying fastp at Q25 and MiXCR, and retained in-frame beta chains. Rows merge per CDR3 protein into single entries with the most common DNA and genes. TCRdb's processing, not the authors', yielded these V and J calls. This sample holds about 1 million distinct CDR3 sequences; around 43% were observed only once. The ten largest clonotypes hold approximately 19% of the sample.

The data derive from a study of blood T cells in healthy people across ages (dated by TCRdb to about 2015). About the study as a whole: In model experiments, template switching captured about one uniquely barcoded TCR beta cDNA molecule for every two T cells. To track age-related changes in TCR beta repertoire diversity, the study relied on deep sequencing normalized with unique cDNA molecular identifiers. Four age groups were formed from the donors: young (average 16 years), middle-aged (around 37), aged (approximately 60) and long-lived (approximately 80). To avoid experimental bias, donors of different ages were distributed randomly across sequencing lanes. Using the same blood draw, the study looked at two additional independent replicas of 1 million unique cDNA reads for two donors, one aged 18 to 29 and the other aged 80 or older. General findings and caveats noted by the study authors: Bulk unsorted PBMC profiling prevented conclusive comparison of naive and antigen-experienced compartments. Compared with the aged group, more naive CD4+ T cells, fewer expanded clones and increased TCR diversity were shown by the long-lived group, suggesting age selection. There was a strong correlation between observed TCR beta diversity and the percentage of naive T cells measured by flow cytometry. The CMV infection status of donors was not known, potentially confounding age-related changes in expanded clonotypes. Estimates of total diversity based on one million sequenced T cells were regarded as lower bounds and as underestimates. Observed TCR beta diversity per million T cells fell roughly linearly with age, and a significant reduction was already apparent by age approximately 40.

V gives up 5 bases and J gives up 1 base, and the segment between their germline ends measures 11 bases. The CDR3 holds 14 amino acids from the cysteine to the phenylalanine. Only the CDR3 region is kept as DNA, spanning 42 bases read in frame from base 1. The germline V gene (reference sequence) provides CDR1 SEHNR and CDR2 FQNEAQ. The clonotype comes from a woman aged 60 to 75 in good health. The rearranged chain carries TRBV7-9 and TRBJ1-1; a confident D gene designation cannot be given. Sequencing used blood. CDR3 sequence: CASSRTARNTEAFF. The nucleotide sequence reads as follows: TGTGCCAGCAGCAGAACAGCGAGGAACACTGAAGCTTTCTTT.